This T cell receptor beta chain is from a study of shared clonotypes between healthy human individuals. Naive CD8 cells were CD45RO-negative, positively selected for CCR7, excluding terminally differentiated effector memory CD45RA+ cells. Method: immunoSEQ multiplex PCR; TCRdb's copy keeps in-frame clones and lacks some. The data contain about 2 million clones, approximately 95% of them seen just once; the ten biggest clones take up roughly 1.2%. Sequencing was carried out using naive CD8+ T cells sorted from blood. This receptor was identified in a man younger than 35 in good health.

CDR3 sequence reads: CATSSSGPHQPQHF. The CDR3 coding sequence is TGTGCCACCAGCTCGAGTGGCCCCCATCAGCCCCAGCATTTT. V usage is TRBV15 and J usage is TRBJ1-5, with no clear D. Trimming took 5 bases from V and 5 from J, leaving 13 bases between them. The CDR3 contains 14 residues. CDR1 and CDR2 from the germline V gene are LNHNV and YYDKDF (reference sequence).